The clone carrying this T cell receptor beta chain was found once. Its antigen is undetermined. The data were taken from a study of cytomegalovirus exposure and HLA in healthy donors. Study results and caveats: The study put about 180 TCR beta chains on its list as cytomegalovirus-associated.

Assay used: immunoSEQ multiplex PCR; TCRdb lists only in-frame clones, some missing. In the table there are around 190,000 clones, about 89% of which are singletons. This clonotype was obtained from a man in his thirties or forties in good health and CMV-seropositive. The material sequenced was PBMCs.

The CDR3: CASSYSRQVSYGYTF. The CDR3 bases are TGTGCCAGCAGTTACTCGAGACAGGTGTCCTATGGCTACACCTTC. The chain is built from TRBV6-5 and TRBJ1-2; TRBD1 might be the D (6 bases). Looked up from germline, CDR1 is MNHEY and CDR2 is SVGAGI. The CDR3 has 15 amino acids. The ends were cut back, 0 bases at V and 4 bases at J, with 12 bases in the middle.